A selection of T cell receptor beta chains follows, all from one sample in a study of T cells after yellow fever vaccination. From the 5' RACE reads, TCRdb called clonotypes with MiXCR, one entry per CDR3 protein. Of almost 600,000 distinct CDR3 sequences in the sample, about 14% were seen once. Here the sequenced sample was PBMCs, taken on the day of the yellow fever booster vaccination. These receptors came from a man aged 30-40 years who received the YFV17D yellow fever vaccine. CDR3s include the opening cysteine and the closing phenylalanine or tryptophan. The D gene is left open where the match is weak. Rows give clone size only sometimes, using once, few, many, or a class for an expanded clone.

CSAPDRSSSYNEQFF	TGCAGTGCCCCGGACAGAAGCAGCTCCTACAATGAGCAGTTCTTC	-	-	TRBV20-1	TRBJ2-1
CASSQDRGTYNEQFF	TGTGCCAGCAGCCAGGACAGGGGAACTTACAATGAGCAGTTCTTC	TRBD1	many	TRBV7-9	TRBJ2-1
CSAVIGGEAIHEQFF	TGCAGTGCCGTCATAGGGGGCGAGGCTATTCATGAGCAGTTCTTC	TRBD1	few	TRBV20-1	TRBJ2-1
CASSQEGTGGGGSTQYF	TGCGCCAGCAGCCAGGAGGGGACAGGCGGCGGGGGATCAACGCAGTATTTT	-	-	TRBV4-3	TRBJ2-3
CASSLGPAGGLEQYF	TGTGCCAGCAGTCTGGGGCCAGCGGGAGGGCTCGAGCAGTACTTC	TRBD2	-	TRBV12-3/TRBV12-4	TRBJ2-7
CASSLDRETQYF	TGTGCCAGCAGTTTGGACCGGGAGACCCAGTACTTC	-	many	TRBV12-3/TRBV12-4	TRBJ2-5
CATSKGDLNTDTQHF	TGTGCCACCAGTAAGGGAGACTTAAACACAGATACGCAGCATTTT	-	once	TRBV24-1	TRBJ1-5
CASRRDRLVETQYF	TGCGCCAGCAGGCGGGACAGATTAGTAGAGACCCAGTACTTC	-	-	TRBV5-1	TRBJ2-5
CASSPAGNYGYTF	TGTGCCAGCAGCCCCGCTGGGAACTATGGCTACACCTTC	-	few	TRBV7-2	TRBJ1-2
CATSDYLAGAFF	TGTGCCACCAGTGATTACTTAGCGGGAGCCTTCTTC	TRBD2	many	TRBV24-1	TRBJ2-1
CASSRPRLGSYNEQFF	TGTGCCAGCAGTCGCCCCAGGTTGGGCTCCTACAATGAGCAGTTCTTC	-	few	TRBV6-2/TRBV6-3	TRBJ2-1
CASSPAAGGENEQFF	TGTGCCAGCAGCCCAGCGGCGGGAGGGGAAAATGAGCAGTTCTTC	TRBD2	-	TRBV7-2	TRBJ2-1
CASSVGPPGSEAFF	TGTGCCAGCAGCGTAGGCCCCCCAGGGTCCGAAGCTTTCTTT	-	many	TRBV9	TRBJ1-1
CASSFLKNGYTF	TGTGCCAGCAGTTTTTTGAAAAATGGCTACACCTTC	-	-	TRBV28	TRBJ1-2
CASSKAENSYEQYF	TGTGCCAGCAGCAAAGCCGAAAACTCCTACGAGCAGTACTTC	-	-	TRBV7-6	TRBJ2-7
CATSRDVNQETQYF	TGTGCCACCAGCAGAGATGTAAACCAAGAGACCCAGTACTTC	-	few	TRBV15	TRBJ2-5
CASRPGQGMYNEQFF	TGTGCCAGCAGACCGGGACAGGGCATGTACAATGAGCAGTTCTTC	TRBD1	few	TRBV12-3/TRBV12-4	TRBJ2-1
CTSSAQGAPVGETQYF	TGCACCAGCAGCGCCCAGGGGGCGCCGGTTGGAGAGACCCAGTACTTC	TRBD1	-	TRBV4-3	TRBJ2-5
CASSSASGRDTDTQYF	TGTGCCAGCAGCTCAGCTAGCGGGAGGGATACAGATACGCAGTATTTT	TRBD2	-	TRBV7-6	TRBJ2-3
CASRARGTEGYEQYF	TGTGCCAGCAGGGCGAGGGGGACAGAAGGCTACGAGCAGTACTTC	TRBD1	few	TRBV2	TRBJ2-7
CCARALFRTDTQYF	TGCTGTGCTAGAGCCCTGTTCCGCACAGATACGCAGTATTTT	-	few	TRBV20-1	TRBJ2-3
CSARDQTVLGAQYF	TGCAGTGCTAGAGATCAGACAGTCCTCGGGGCCCAGTACTTC	-	few	TRBV20-1	TRBJ2-5
CSAPSRNRANNEQFF	TGCAGTGCTCCTTCCCGGAACAGGGCCAACAATGAGCAGTTCTTC	-	-	TRBV20-1	TRBJ2-1
CAWSEGHTLEAFF	TGTGCCTGGAGTGAAGGCCATACTCTTGAAGCTTTCTTT	-	few	TRBV30	TRBJ1-1
CSVEGTAYTEAFF	TGCAGCGTTGAGGGGACAGCATACACTGAAGCTTTCTTT	TRBD1	few	TRBV29-1	TRBJ1-1
CASSLPPGQGEETQYF	TGTGCCAGCAGTTTACCGCCGGGACAAGGGGAAGAGACCCAGTACTTC	-	few	TRBV27	TRBJ2-5
CASSPLLAGGELFF	TGTGCCAGCAGCCCCCTTTTAGCGGGCGGGGAGCTGTTTTTT	TRBD2	-	TRBV7-2	TRBJ2-2
CSVDRDRDTQYF	TGCAGCGTTGACCGGGACAGAGATACGCAGTATTTT	TRBD1	-	TRBV29-1	TRBJ2-3
CASSFGTVYTDTQYF	TGTGCCAGCAGCTTCGGGACCGTTTACACAGATACGCAGTATTTT	-	few	TRBV7-9	TRBJ2-3
CASFLAGGNTIYF	TGTGCCAGCTTTTTAGCGGGGGGAAACACCATATATTTT	-	few	TRBV5-4	TRBJ1-3
CASSSRDRAPLGNQPQHF	TGTGCCAGCAGCTCCCGGGACAGGGCTCCCCTCGGCAATCAGCCCCAGCATTTT	TRBD1	few	TRBV5-6	TRBJ1-5
CSARDRLAGVVHEQYF	TGCAGTGCTAGAGATCGACTAGCGGGAGTCGTCCACGAGCAGTACTTC	TRBD2	few	TRBV20-1	TRBJ2-7
CASSVLMDTQYF	TGTGCCAGCAGCGTATTGATGGATACGCAGTATTTT	-	-	TRBV9	TRBJ2-3
CSVGKATEAFF	TGCAGCGTCGGAAAGGCCACTGAAGCTTTCTTT	-	-	TRBV29-1	TRBJ1-1
CATSRGGTGFSQETQYF	TGTGCCACCAGCAGAGGCGGGACAGGGTTTTCCCAAGAGACCCAGTACTTC	TRBD1	few	TRBV15	TRBJ2-5
CASSVEGDPLSAFF	TGTGCCAGCAGCGTAGAGGGGGACCCGTTGAGTGCTTTCTTT	-	many	TRBV9	TRBJ1-1
CASSPEGDEQFF	TGTGCCAGCAGCCCAGAGGGTGATGAGCAGTTCTTC	-	few	TRBV9	TRBJ2-1